Presented here are 2 T cell receptor beta chains from one specimen sequenced in a study of T-cell memory formation after mild COVID-19. TCRdb analysed the 5' RACE reads with MiXCR anew, one entry per CDR3 protein. The sample carries around 35,000 distinct CDR3 sequences, under 8% recorded once. The material sequenced was PBMCs or a T cell subset sorted from them (not recorded which). The receptors were sampled from a man aged 18 to 30 who had mild COVID-19 (a few samples of this study predate the infection). Cell type and time point are not known.

This clonotype was seen ten or more times. V is TRBV7-8 and J is TRBJ1-3; 10 bases are shared with TRBD1. Germline lookup yields CDR1 SGHVS and CDR2 FQNEAQ. This CDR3 is 18 amino acids long. J gave up 1 base and V 5 bases, and 11 bases lay outside the gene matches. The CDR3 sequence: CASSHPTGGYGSGNTIYF. In DNA, the CDR3 is TGTGCCAGCAGCCATCCGACAGGGGGCTATGGGTCTGGAAACACCATATATTTT. Variable domain in full (rest from reference TRBV7-8 and TRBJ1-3): GAGVSQSPRYKVAKRGQDVALRCDPISGHVSLFWYQQALGQGPEFLTYFQNEAQLDKSGLPSDRFFAERPEGSVSTLKIQRTQQEDSAVYLCASSHPTGGYGSGNTIYFGEGSWLTVV.

In its sample, this clonotype is medium-sized. The chain joins TRBV7-2 to TRBJ2-6, with D uncertain. V was shortened by 0 bases and J by 2 bases, with 2 bases between the two germline ends. The CDR3 covers 14 residues. CDR1 and CDR2 (germline): SGHTA, FQGNSA. The CDR3 sequence: CASSLATGANVLTF. The CDR3 bases are TGTGCCAGCAGCTTAGCGACTGGGGCCAACGTCCTGACTTTC.